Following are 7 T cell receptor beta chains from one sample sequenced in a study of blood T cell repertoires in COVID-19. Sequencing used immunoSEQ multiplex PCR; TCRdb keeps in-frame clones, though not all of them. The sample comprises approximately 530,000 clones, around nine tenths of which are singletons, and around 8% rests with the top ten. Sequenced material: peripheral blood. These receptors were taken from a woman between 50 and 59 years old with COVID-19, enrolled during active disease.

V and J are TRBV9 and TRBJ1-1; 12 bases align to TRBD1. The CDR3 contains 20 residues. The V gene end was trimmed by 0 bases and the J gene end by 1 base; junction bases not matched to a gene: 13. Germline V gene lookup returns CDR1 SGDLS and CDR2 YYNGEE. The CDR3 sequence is CASSVVGTGGAGAGNTEAFF. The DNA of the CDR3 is TGTGCCAGCAGCGTAGTGGGGACAGGGGGCGCAGGAGCAGGGAACACTGAAGCTTTCTTT.

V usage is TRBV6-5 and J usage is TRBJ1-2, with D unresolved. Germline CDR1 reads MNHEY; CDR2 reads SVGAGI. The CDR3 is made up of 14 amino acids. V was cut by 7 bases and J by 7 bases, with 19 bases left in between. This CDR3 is CASNKMGRWGGYTF. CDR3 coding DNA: TGTGCCAGCAACAAAATGGGGAGATGGGGTGGCTACACCTTC.

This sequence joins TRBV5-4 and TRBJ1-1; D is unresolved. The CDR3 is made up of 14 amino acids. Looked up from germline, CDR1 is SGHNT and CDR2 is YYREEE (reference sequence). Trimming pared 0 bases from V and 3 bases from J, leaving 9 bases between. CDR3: CASSLDRRDTEAFF. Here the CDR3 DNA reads TGTGCCAGCAGCTTGGATCGGCGGGACACTGAAGCTTTCTTT.

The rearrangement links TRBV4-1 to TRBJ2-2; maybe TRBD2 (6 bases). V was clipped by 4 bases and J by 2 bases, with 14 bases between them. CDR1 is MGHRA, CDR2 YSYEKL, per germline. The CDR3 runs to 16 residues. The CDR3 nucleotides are TGCGCCAGCAGCCGGTCTCGCGGGGTAAACACCGGGGAGCTGTTTTTT. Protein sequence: CASSRSRGVNTGELFF.

The CDR3: CASSLDRGNQPQHF. The CDR3 DNA follows: TGCGCCAGCAGCCTAGACAGGGGAAATCAGCCCCAGCATTTT. This chain uses TRBV4-1 with TRBJ1-5; 8 bases fit TRBD1. The CDR3 has 14 residues. The V gene end was trimmed by 4 bases and the J gene end by 4 bases; junction bases not matched to a gene: 3. Germline V gene data show CDR1 as MGHRA and CDR2 as YSYEKL.

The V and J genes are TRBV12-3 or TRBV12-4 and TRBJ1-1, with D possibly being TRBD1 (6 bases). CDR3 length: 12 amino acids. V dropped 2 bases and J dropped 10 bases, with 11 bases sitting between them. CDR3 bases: TGTGCCAGCAGTTTACTACAGGGAACAGCTTTCTTT. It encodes CASSLLQGTAFF.

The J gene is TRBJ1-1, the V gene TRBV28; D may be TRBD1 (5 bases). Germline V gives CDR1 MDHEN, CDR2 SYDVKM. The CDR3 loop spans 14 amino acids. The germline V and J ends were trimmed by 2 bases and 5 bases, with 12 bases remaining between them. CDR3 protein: CASSLAGMRTEAFF. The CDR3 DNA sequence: TGTGCCAGCAGTTTAGCAGGGATGAGGACTGAAGCTTTCTTT. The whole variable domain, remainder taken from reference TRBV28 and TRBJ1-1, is DVKVTQSSRYLVKRTGEKVFLECVQDMDHENMFWYRQDPGLGLRLIYFSYDVKMKEKGDIPEGYSVSREKKERFSLILESASTNQTSMYLCASSLAGMRTEAFFGQGTRLTVV.